This TCR beta chain emerged from a study of control samples from healthy donors and cancer patients. This clone was found a few times. Here immunoSEQ multiplex PCR was the method, and the copy in TCRdb shows in-frame clones only, minus some. The data hold some 140,000 clones, with roughly 92% observed a single time. The clonotype was recovered from a young man in good health. The sequenced sample consisted of blood.

DNA of the CDR3: TGTGCCACCAGCAGAGACAGATATAGCAATCAGCCCCAGCATTTT. This sequence encodes CATSRDRYSNQPQHF. The chain recombines TRBV15 with TRBJ1-5; D is unclear. Trimming took 0 bases from V and 0 from J, leaving 6 bases between them. This CDR3 region has 15 residues. Germline lookup yields CDR1 LNHNV and CDR2 YYDKDF (reference sequence).